These T cell receptor beta chains were read from a single sample in a study of T cell repertoires in cytomegalovirus infection. Using its own MiXCR run on the reads, TCRdb lists one record per CDR3 protein. The data show more than 250,000 distinct CDR3 sequences, roughly 25% seen once. The antigens for these receptors are not known. This specimen was cultured PBMCs, taken from culture after CMV antigen stimulation. These receptors were collected from a human donor in good health (CMV status not recorded). Some clones in this sample may be carry-over from other donors' samples. The CDR3 runs from the conserved cysteine through the conserved F or W. D genes are given only for firm matches. Only some rows state a clone size, as once, few, many or a class for expanded clones.

>TRBJ2-7|TRBD2|.|TRBV20-1
TGCAGTGCTAGGGAAGCGGGACGCTACGAGCAGTACTTC
CSAREAGRYEQYF
>TRBJ1-5|.|.|TRBV4-3
TGCGCCAGCAGCCAAGTTCTTTGGTCAGGGCCAAATCAGCCCCAGCATTTT
CASSQVLWSGPNQPQHF
>TRBJ2-1|TRBD2|few|TRBV3-1
TGTGCCAGCAGCCCGGGGGGGCTCGATGAGCAGTTCTTC
CASSPGGLDEQFF
>TRBJ2-2|.|.|TRBV7-2
TGTGCCAGCAGCTTAACTAAGGGCTTAGGCGGGGAGCTGTTTTTT
CASSLTKGLGGELFF
>TRBJ2-3|TRBD1|.|TRBV20-1
TGCAGTGCTAGAGACCCGACAGGGGGGAAAGATACGCAGTATTTT
CSARDPTGGKDTQYF
>TRBJ1-1|.|.|TRBV12-3/TRBV12-4
TGTGCCAGCAGGCGGGGGGGAGACACTGAAGCTTTCTTT
CASRRGGDTEAFF
>TRBJ2-7|.|many|TRBV7-2
TGTGCCAGCAGCTTAGGGCGGGATTTACCATCCTACGAGCAGTACTTC
CASSLGRDLPSYEQYF
>TRBJ2-4|TRBD1|many|TRBV7-2
TGTGCCAGCAGCTTAGGGTGGGGGACAGGCGGTAAAAACATTCAGTACTTC
CASSLGWGTGGKNIQYF
>TRBJ1-3|.|.|TRBV6-5
TGTGCCAGCAGTCCGAATACAGGGCTTGGAAACACCATATATTTT
CASSPNTGLGNTIYF
>TRBJ2-2|.|few|TRBV4-1
TGCGCCAGCAGCCAACTAGTGAGCACCGGGGAGCTGTTTTTT
CASSQLVSTGELFF
>TRBJ2-1|.|many|TRBV4-1
TGCGCCAGCAGCCCCCTCTCCAGCTCCTACAATGAGCAGTTCTTC
CASSPLSSSYNEQFF
>TRBJ2-7|TRBD1|.|TRBV20-1
TGCAGTGCTAGCGAGGGGGCTGGAGGCTACGAGCAGTACTTC
CSASEGAGGYEQYF
>TRBJ2-3|TRBD2|.|TRBV7-9
TGTGCCAGCAGAAGAGCGGGAGGCACAGATACGCAGTATTTT
CASRRAGGTDTQYF
>TRBJ1-1|.|many|TRBV6-2/TRBV6-3
TGTGCCAGCAGTTACTCGACGGGACCCGAGGGTGAAGCTTTCTTT
CASSYSTGPEGEAFF
>TRBJ2-3|TRBD2|.|TRBV25-1
TGTGCCAGCAGTGAAAGGGCGGGAGGATTCACAGATACGCAGTATTTT
CASSERAGGFTDTQYF
>TRBJ2-5|TRBD2|many|TRBV7-8
TGTGCCAGCAGCCGTAGGACTAGCGGGAGGGCCCCGGAGGAGACCCAGTACTTC
CASSRRTSGRAPEETQYF
>TRBJ2-1|TRBD1|.|TRBV19
TGTGCCAGTAGTGCCCACAGGGGGGAATACAATGAGCAGTTCTTC
CASSAHRGEYNEQFF
>TRBJ2-5|TRBD2|.|TRBV28
TGTGCCAGCAGTCCGGGACTAGCGGACGAGACCCAGTACTTC
CASSPGLADETQYF
>TRBJ2-3|.|.|TRBV24-1
TGTGCCACCGGACGGCCAGGGGGCACAGATACGCAGTATTTT
CATGRPGGTDTQYF
>TRBJ2-3|TRBD2|few|TRBV5-6
TGTGCCAGCAGCTTGTCCCCTAGCGGAAGCACAGATACGCAGTATTTT
CASSLSPSGSTDTQYF
>TRBJ2-1|.|.|TRBV28
TGTGCCAGCAGTCAACTCTACAATGAGCAGTTCTTC
CASSQLYNEQFF
>TRBJ2-1|.|.|TRBV5-5
TGTGCCAGCATGGACCGACAGCGATCCTACAATGAGCAGTTCTTC
CASMDRQRSYNEQFF
>TRBJ2-3|.|many|TRBV7-2
TGTGCCAGCAGCCCCGGAGGCGCTCCAGATACGCAGTATTTT
CASSPGGAPDTQYF
>TRBJ2-3|TRBD2|.|TRBV6-2/TRBV6-3
TGTGCCATCGCGGGAGAGGCCGATACGCAGTATTTT
CAIAGEADTQYF
>TRBJ2-3|TRBD2|.|TRBV5-4
TGTGCCAGCAGCCCTGGAGATAGCGGGGGGACAGATACGCAGTATTTT
CASSPGDSGGTDTQYF
>TRBJ2-5|TRBD2|few|TRBV7-2
TGTGCCAGCAGCTTAATGGCGGGAGTAAAGACCCAGTACTTC
CASSLMAGVKTQYF
>TRBJ1-6|.|.|TRBV7-3
TGTGCCAGCAGCTCGGGACCGGGGAATTCACCCCTCCACTTT
CASSSGPGNSPLHF
>TRBJ2-1|.|few|TRBV6-1
TGTGCCAGCAGTGCTCTTAGCCGGACCTCTGGTGAGCAGTTCTTC
CASSALSRTSGEQFF
>TRBJ2-5|.|.|TRBV4-1
TGCGCCAGCAGCCTCTTAGACGCAGGGGAGACCGAGTACTTC
CASSLLDAGETEYF
>TRBJ2-1|TRBD2|few|TRBV24-1
TGTGCCACCAGTGACTCCGGGACTAGCGGGAGCAGTTGGAACAATGAGCAGTTCTTC
CATSDSGTSGSSWNNEQFF
>TRBJ1-5|TRBD1|.|TRBV28
TGTGCCAGCAGTTTGCCGGGACAGGGTTTGGGTCAGCCCCAGCATTTT
CASSLPGQGLGQPQHF
>TRBJ1-6|.|.|TRBV20-1
TGCAGTGCTAGGCGACAGAGCTCCTATAATTCACCCCTCCACTTT
CSARRQSSYNSPLHF
>TRBJ1-2|.|once|TRBV7-4
TGTGCCAGCAGCTTATCGCTTGCAGGGTACTATGGCTACACCTTC
CASSLSLAGYYGYTF
>TRBJ2-4|.|.|TRBV7-9
TGTGCCAGCAGCCTAGGGGGGGGAACTAGGAACATTCAGTACTTC
CASSLGGGTRNIQYF
>TRBJ2-1|TRBD2|few|TRBV29-1
TGCAGCCCCGTAATACCTCGGGAGGGCCCGTCAGGGGCGTTCTTC
CSPVIPREGPSGAFF
>TRBJ2-1|.|few|TRBV9
TGTGCCAGCAGCCCCCATGCGAGGGCCCCCTACAATGAGCAGTTCTTC
CASSPHARAPYNEQFF
>TRBJ2-1|.|few|TRBV7-9
TGTGCCAGCAGTTCTCGCACGGCCCCCCGGTTTGTATTGTTC
CASSSRTAPRFVLF
>TRBJ2-1|.|.|TRBV4-1
TGCGCCAGCAGCCAAGACCTAGGGGCAGGGCCAACCTACAATGAGCAGTTCTTC
CASSQDLGAGPTYNEQFF
>TRBJ1-4|TRBD1|.|TRBV12-3/TRBV12-4
TGTGCCAGCAGTCCGGACAGGGGTTTCAATAATGAAAAACTGTTTTTT
CASSPDRGFNNEKLFF
>TRBJ2-2|TRBD1|.|TRBV6-2/TRBV6-3
TGTGCCAGCAGTCTTCTCACAGGGGCCACGAACACCGGGGAGCTGTTTTTT
CASSLLTGATNTGELFF
>TRBJ1-6|TRBD1|many|TRBV6-1
TGTGCCAGCAGGCCCGACAGGGAGGGTGGATTCGGTTCACCCCTCCACTTT
CASRPDREGGFGSPLHF
>TRBJ2-5|.|few|TRBV19
TGTGCCAGTCAAAGGGACGGGGCTCAAGAGACCCAGTACTTC
CASQRDGAQETQYF
>TRBJ2-1|.|many|TRBV7-2
TGTGCCAGCAGCCGAACAGGGGGACTAGAGTCAAATGAGCAGTTCTTC
CASSRTGGLESNEQFF
>TRBJ2-2|TRBD2|few|TRBV12-3/TRBV12-4
TGTGCCAGCAGTTTAAGGGGGAGACTTGAGCGGGAGGTACCCACCGGGGAGCTGTTTTTT
CASSLRGRLEREVPTGELFF
>TRBJ2-6|.|few|TRBV5-1
TGCGCCAGCAGCCCAGAAGTTAGTAATTCTGGGGCCAACGTCCTGACTTTC
CASSPEVSNSGANVLTF
>TRBJ1-5|.|many|TRBV7-2
TGTGCCAGCAGCCCCTACACTGGGAATCAGCCCCAGCATTTT
CASSPYTGNQPQHF
>TRBJ2-5|.|.|TRBV11-2
TGTGCCAGCAGCGTGGACACCCTCGGGGAGACCCAGTACTTC
CASSVDTLGETQYF
>TRBJ2-5|.|many|TRBV7-2
TGTGCCAGCAGCCCGGACGGGGGTAGGGGAGAGACCCAGTACTTC
CASSPDGGRGETQYF
>TRBJ1-5|.|.|TRBV19
TGTGCCAGTACCGGGACGGTAGATCAGCCCCAGCATTTT
CASTGTVDQPQHF
>TRBJ1-5|.|.|TRBV9
TGTGCCAGCAGCGGGGGGGAGGGCAATCAGCCCCAGCATTTT
CASSGGEGNQPQHF
>TRBJ2-2|.|few|TRBV28
TGTGCCAGCAGTCCCCCCCGGGGCCGGAGGACCGGGGAGCTGTTTTTT
CASSPPRGRRTGELFF
>TRBJ1-3|.|few|TRBV5-5
TGTGCCAGCAACGCCCGATCAGGGTTCTCTGGAAACACCATATATTTT
CASNARSGFSGNTIYF
>TRBJ2-1|.|few|TRBV20-1
TGCAGTGCTAGAGACGACAGGGACTACTCCTACAATGAGCAGTTCTTC
CSARDDRDYSYNEQFF